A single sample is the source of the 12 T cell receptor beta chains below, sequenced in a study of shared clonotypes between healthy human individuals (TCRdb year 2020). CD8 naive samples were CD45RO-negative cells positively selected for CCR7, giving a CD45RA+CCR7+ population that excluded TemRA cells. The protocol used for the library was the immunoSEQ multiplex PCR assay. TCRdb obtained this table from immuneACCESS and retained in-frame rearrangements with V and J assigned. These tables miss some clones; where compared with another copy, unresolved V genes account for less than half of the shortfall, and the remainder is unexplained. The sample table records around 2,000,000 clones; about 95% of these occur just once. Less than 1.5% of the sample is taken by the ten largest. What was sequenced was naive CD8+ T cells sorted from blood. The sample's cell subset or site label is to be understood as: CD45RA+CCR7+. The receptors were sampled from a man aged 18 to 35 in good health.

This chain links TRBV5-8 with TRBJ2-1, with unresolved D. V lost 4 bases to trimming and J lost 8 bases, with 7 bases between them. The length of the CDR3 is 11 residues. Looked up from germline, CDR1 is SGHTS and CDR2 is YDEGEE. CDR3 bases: TGTGCCAGCAGCCCTGTCTATGAGCAGTTCTTC. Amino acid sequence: CASSPVYEQFF.

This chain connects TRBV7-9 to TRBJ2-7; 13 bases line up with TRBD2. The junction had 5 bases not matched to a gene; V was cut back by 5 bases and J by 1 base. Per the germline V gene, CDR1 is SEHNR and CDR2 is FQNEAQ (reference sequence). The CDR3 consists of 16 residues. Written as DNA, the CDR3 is TGTGCCAGCAGCACTAGGACTAGCGGGAGTTCCTACGAGCAGTACTTC. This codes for CASSTRTSGSSYEQYF. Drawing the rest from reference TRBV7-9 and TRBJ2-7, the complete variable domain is DTGVSQNPRHKITKRGQNVTFRCDPISEHNRLYWYRQTLGQGPEFLTYFQNEAQLEKSRLLSDRFSAERPKGSFSTLEIQRTEQGDSAMYLCASSTRTSGSSYEQYFGPGTRLTVT.

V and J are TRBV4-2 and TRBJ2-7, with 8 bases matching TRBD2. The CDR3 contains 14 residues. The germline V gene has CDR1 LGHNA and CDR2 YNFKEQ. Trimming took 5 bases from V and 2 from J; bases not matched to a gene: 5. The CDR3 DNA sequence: TGTGCCAGCAGCGTTTCGGGGGGGGCCTACGAGCAGTACTTC. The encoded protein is CASSVSGGAYEQYF.

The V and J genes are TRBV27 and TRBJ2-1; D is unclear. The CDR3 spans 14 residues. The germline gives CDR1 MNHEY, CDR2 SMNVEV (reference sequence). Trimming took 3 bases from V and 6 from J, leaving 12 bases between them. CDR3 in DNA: TGTGCCAGCAGTTTGGGAAGGGTCCCCAATGAGCAGTTCTTC. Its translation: CASSLGRVPNEQFF.

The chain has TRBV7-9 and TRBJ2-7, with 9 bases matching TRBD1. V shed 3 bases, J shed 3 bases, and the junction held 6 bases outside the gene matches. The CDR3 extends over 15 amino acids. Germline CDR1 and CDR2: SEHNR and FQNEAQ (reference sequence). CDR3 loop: CASSFPETGGYEQYF. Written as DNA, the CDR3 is TGTGCCAGCAGCTTCCCCGAGACAGGGGGCTACGAGCAGTACTTC.

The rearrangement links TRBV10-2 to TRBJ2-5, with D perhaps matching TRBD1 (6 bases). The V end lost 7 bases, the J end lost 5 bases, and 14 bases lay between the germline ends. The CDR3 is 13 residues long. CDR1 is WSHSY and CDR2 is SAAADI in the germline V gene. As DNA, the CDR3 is TGCGCCAGCACCTTTGACAGGTTCGAGACCCAGTACTTC. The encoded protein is CASTFDRFETQYF.

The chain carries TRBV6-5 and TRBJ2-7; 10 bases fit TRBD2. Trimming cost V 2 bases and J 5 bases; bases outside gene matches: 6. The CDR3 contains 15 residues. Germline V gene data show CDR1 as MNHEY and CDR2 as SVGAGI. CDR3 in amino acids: CASSYEGTSADEQYF. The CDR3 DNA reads TGTGCCAGCAGTTACGAAGGGACTAGCGCTGACGAGCAGTACTTC.

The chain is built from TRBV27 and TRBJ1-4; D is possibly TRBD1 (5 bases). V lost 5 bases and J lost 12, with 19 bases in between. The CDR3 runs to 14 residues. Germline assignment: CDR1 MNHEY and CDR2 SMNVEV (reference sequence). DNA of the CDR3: TGTGCCAGCAGTCCCGTCCGGGGGGTGGTAGAACTGTTTTTT. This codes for CASSPVRGVVELFF.

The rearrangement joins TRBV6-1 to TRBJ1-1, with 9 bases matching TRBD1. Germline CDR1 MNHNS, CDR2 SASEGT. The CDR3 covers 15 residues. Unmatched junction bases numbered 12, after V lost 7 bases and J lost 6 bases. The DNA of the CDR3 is TGTGCCAGCATCATAGGGACAGGGCTGGGGGCTGAAGCTTTCTTT. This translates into CASIIGTGLGAEAFF.

The CDR3, as DNA: TGTGCCAGCAGCTTAGAGGTGTCAGACCCCTTCCCCTACGAGCAGTACTTC. Protein product: CASSLEVSDPFPYEQYF. The chain is built from TRBV7-8 and TRBJ2-7; D remains unclear. CDR1 SGHVS and CDR2 FQNEAQ come from the germline V gene. The CDR3 is made up of 17 amino acids. V lost 1 base to trimming and J lost 2 bases, with 18 bases between them.

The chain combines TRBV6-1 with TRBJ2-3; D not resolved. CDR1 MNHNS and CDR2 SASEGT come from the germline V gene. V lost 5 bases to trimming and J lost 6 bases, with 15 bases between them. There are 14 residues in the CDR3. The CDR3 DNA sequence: TGTGCCAGCAGTCCCTATCTGAGCGCCGATACGCAGTATTTT. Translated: CASSPYLSADTQYF.

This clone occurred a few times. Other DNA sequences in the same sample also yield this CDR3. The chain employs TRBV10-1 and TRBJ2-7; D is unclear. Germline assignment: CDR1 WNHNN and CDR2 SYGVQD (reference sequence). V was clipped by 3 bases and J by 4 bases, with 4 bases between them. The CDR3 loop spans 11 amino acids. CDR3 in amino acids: CASSDGYEQYF. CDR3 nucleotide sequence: TGCGCCAGCAGTGACGGTTACGAGCAGTACTTC.